This T cell receptor beta chain was identified in a study of lymphopenia after photon versus proton radiotherapy. Concerning this clone itself: What it binds is not known.

Study results and caveats: Proton therapy kept repertoires fairly stable, unlike photons, which gained effector/memory cells. In patients who died, overall survival fell as post-nadir TCR diversity dropped more. Oligoclonal CD8+ Temra expansion after nadir drove photon patients' diversity drop. Only patients who died were analyzed for survival; proton advantage is unproven.

Assay used: immunoSEQ multiplex PCR; TCRdb lists only in-frame clones, some missing. Of around 29,000 clones listed, around 94% were seen once; the top ten hold around 0.72%. The length of the CDR3 is 13 residues. V was shortened by 4 bases and J by 4 bases, with 11 bases between the two germline ends. Germline V lookup: CDR1 SGHDT, CDR2 YYEEEE. This sequence originates from a woman in her 50s with cholangiocarcinoma. Source: peripheral blood, taken from a patient treated with photon-based radiotherapy. This chain uses TRBV5-6 with TRBJ1-2, with D unresolved. DNA for the CDR3: TGTGCCAGCAGCCCCTCAGCAGTCTATGGCTACACCTTC. It translates to CASSPSAVYGYTF.